This T cell receptor (beta chain) was obtained from a study of CD8 T cells in Susac syndrome. Purification of the CD8+ and CD4+ T cells relied on negative isolation, and TEMRA cells underwent FACS enrichment. This CDR3 is built from 14 residues. The V end lost 3 bases, the J end lost 2 bases, and 12 bases lay between the germline ends. CDR1 is SGDLS and CDR2 is YYNGEE in the germline V gene. About this clonotype: The antigen remains unidentified.

A quantity of about 0.45 to 1 ug RNA underwent reverse transcription using random hexamers. Amplification of TCR beta CDR3 across 54 Vbeta and 13 Jbeta was performed with immunoSEQ multiplex PCR. MiXCR was run by TCRdb on the immunoSEQ multiplex PCR reads, yielding one entry per CDR3 protein. The sample has roughly 120,000 distinct CDR3 sequences, 85% to 95% seen once. Findings and caveats of the study: As the study acknowledged, the number of individuals in its TCR sequencing and HLA analysis was relatively small.

The specimen was CD4+ T cells from PBMCs. The receptor was derived from a human donor with multiple sclerosis. This rearrangement joins TRBV9 to TRBJ2-7; D assignment may be TRBD1 or TRBD2 (7 bases each). The CDR3 nucleotides are TGTGCCAGCAGCGAGACAGGGAGGGCCTACGAGCAGTACTTC. Amino acid sequence: CASSETGRAYEQYF.